One T cell receptor beta chain is described in this entry. Its antigen is currently not known. Nothing much larger sits one base from this clone, and base qualities are not available. Reading the germline V gene gives CDR1 SGHRS and CDR2 YFSETQ. V and J lose 7 bases and 1 base, and a span of 17 bases separates them. The CDR3 measures 15 amino acids from cysteine to phenylalanine. The CDR3 DNA has 45 bases and is translated from base 1. Collaborating institutions collected whole blood in K2EDTA tubes following their own protocols. For TCRbeta analysis, collaborator samples were shipped as frozen whole blood, as isolated PBMCs, or as DNA extracted from either sample type. The immunoSEQ Assay, a bias-controlled multiplex PCR, was used to amplify TCRbeta CDR3 regions from genomic DNA. Per the source publication's procedure: The number of nucleated cells in each sample was estimated from the amplification of reference gene primers within the assay. To quantify the absolute abundance of each unique TCRbeta CDR3 rearrangement, sequence reads were collapsed and filtered. For each sample, productive Simpson clonality was calculated as the square root of Simpson's diversity index over productive rearrangements. The table comes from immuneACCESS by way of TCRdb, which keeps in-frame sequences with V and J called. Part of the clones is missing from these tables; in studies checked, under half for an unresolved V gene and the rest for unknown reasons. The V and J calls and the clone size are those of that table, but D and trimming were determined from the DNA. In all, the sample holds about 180,000 clones, and roughly 80% of those were seen once. Less than 2% of the sample comes from the top ten.

This record comes from a study of blood T cell repertoires in COVID-19 (dated by TCRdb to 2018 to 2021). Looking at the study overall: The collaborator samples originated in the United States, Italy and Spain and spanned the acute and convalescent phases of COVID-19. The prospective study material was composed of cDNA or gDNA derived from T cells, B-cell-depleted T cells, or PBMCs. Deeply sampled blood TCRbeta repertoires from subjects exposed to, actively infected with, or recovered from COVID-19 were included in the dataset. A freely available public database, intended as a resource for researchers studying the immune response to SARS-CoV-2, is where the repertoires were released. Samples came from the ongoing ImmuneRACE study (first 160 participants) plus 1,254 subjects from 6 global collaborators. Nearly every sample came with metadata listing a de-identified subject ID, COVID-19 status, age in years and sex. Where available, HLA class I and class II types were taken from metadata supplied by the sample provider and were not determined by assay-based typing. Results the study describes overall, beyond this receptor: The amount of clinical and demographic metadata varied by source and participant and was provided uncurated.

The sequence was collected from a human donor in a cohort sampled during active COVID-19. The chain is encoded by TRBV5-1 joined to TRBJ2-5, with TRBD1 perhaps the D gene, on 6 matching bases. The sample comprised peripheral blood. This receptor has the CDR3 CASREAGVPQETQYF. The DNA reads as follows: TGCGCCAGCCGGGAAGCAGGGGTCCCCCAAGAGACCCAGTACTTC.